This T cell receptor beta chain was obtained from a study of cytomegalovirus exposure and HLA in healthy donors. Findings and caveats of the study: Rarity characterized most TCR sequences, yet some public TCRs appeared in many donors.

The donors were part of the validation cohort, which consisted of about 120 subjects and was separate from the first cohort of 666 subjects. Repertoires were generated with immunoSEQ multiplex PCR, while TCRdb's copy carries only in-frame clones and drops some. The sample records 150,000 to 170,000 clones, roughly 86% being singletons. This clone was detected only once. Its antigen is not identified. The receptor comes from a human donor in good health. The sequencing sample was made of PBMCs.

CDR3 residues: CASLTGDYGYTF. CDR3 DNA sequence: TGTGCCAGTTTGACGGGGGACTATGGCTACACCTTC. The J gene is TRBJ1-2, the V gene TRBV19; TRBD1 is a possible D gene (5 bases). The CDR3 consists of 12 residues. The V gene lost 8 bases and the J gene lost 3 bases, with 10 bases spanning the gap. The germline CDR1 and CDR2 sequences are LNHDA and SQIVND (reference sequence).